The 30 T cell receptor beta chains in this list originate from one sample, sequenced in a study of shared clonotypes between healthy human individuals. The assay was immunoSEQ multiplex PCR, and TCRdb's table has in-frame clones only and misses some. The table lists 450,000 to 500,000 clones, around 85% of them singletons, with roughly 13% in the top ten. Specimen: PBMCs. Source of these receptors: a woman aged 40-49 years in good health. Some clones in this sample may be carry-over from other donors' samples.

The chain is built from TRBV18 and TRBJ1-1; D is possibly TRBD1 (6 bases). Germline V gene sequence: CDR1 KGHSH, CDR2 LQKENI. The CDR3 length is 15 residues. The V end was cut by 2 bases, the J end by 4 bases, with 14 bases between. The CDR3 coding sequence is TGTGCCAGCTCACCAGGGTTGAGGGGGATCACTGAAGCTTTCTTT. Translated, it gives CASSPGLRGITEAFF.

This rearrangement joins TRBV5-1 to TRBJ2-5; tentative D call: TRBD1 (7 bases). Germline CDR1 and CDR2: SGHRS and YFSETQ. Trimming took 2 bases from V and 3 from J, leaving 20 bases between them. CDR3 length: 17 residues. Here the CDR3 DNA reads TGCGCCAGCAGCTTAGGACCAGGGGGGCCCGCCGAAGAGACCCAGTACTTC. It codes for CASSLGPGGPAEETQYF.

CDR3 in amino acids: CASSQHNEQFF. CDR3 DNA: TGCGCCAGCAGCCAACACAATGAGCAGTTCTTC. This chain uses TRBV5-1 with TRBJ2-1; D not resolved. The germline V gene has CDR1 SGHRS and CDR2 YFSETQ. This CDR3 comprises 11 residues. The V end lost 4 bases, the J end lost 5 bases, and 4 bases lay between the germline ends.

Of note for this clone: This CDR3 is also generated by other DNA sequences in the sample. The chain is built from TRBV7-3 and TRBJ2-7; TRBD1 agrees at 8 bases. Germline V gene lookup returns CDR1 SGHTA and CDR2 FQGTGA. With V trimmed by 5 bases and J by 1 base, 4 bases remained unmatched. The CDR3 loop spans 14 amino acids. This CDR3 is CASSLTGGSYEQYF. The DNA of the CDR3 is TGTGCCAGCAGCCTCACAGGGGGTTCCTACGAGCAGTACTTC.

V gene TRBV28 combines with J gene TRBJ1-1, with D tentatively TRBD1 (5 bases). Per the germline V gene, CDR1 is MDHEN and CDR2 is SYDVKM. The CDR3 runs 14 residues. The V gene lost 0 bases and the J gene lost 4 bases, with 9 bases spanning the gap. This CDR3 is CASSLWQGVTEAFF. For the CDR3, the DNA is TGTGCCAGCAGTTTATGGCAGGGCGTCACTGAAGCTTTCTTT. The full variable domain, its missing parts supplied by reference TRBV28 and TRBJ1-1, is DVKVTQSSRYLVKRTGEKVFLECVQDMDHENMFWYRQDPGLGLRLIYFSYDVKMKEKGDIPEGYSVSREKKERFSLILESASTNQTSMYLCASSLWQGVTEAFFGQGTRLTVV.

A word on this clone: This likely came from a read error, as a far larger clone is one base away. The same CDR3 arises from other DNA sequences in this sample as well. V is TRBV29-1 and J is TRBJ1-1; 8 nucleotides line up with TRBD1. This CDR3 contains 13 residues. Germline loops: CDR1 SQVTM, CDR2 ANQGSEA. CDR3 sequence reads: CSAGQGMNTEAFF. CDR3 coding DNA: TGCAGCGCAGGACAGGGAATGAACACTGAGGCTTTCTTT.

The chain is built from TRBV5-1 and TRBJ2-1; D tentatively reads TRBD1 or TRBD2 (5 bases each). This CDR3 comprises 17 residues. Germline CDR1 reads SGHRS; CDR2 reads YFSETQ. The ends were cut back, 2 bases at V and 0 bases at J, with 15 bases in the middle. The CDR3 nucleotides read TGCGCCAGCAGCTTCACTCCCCTCGGGGCCTCCTACAATGAGCAGTTCTTC. The encoded protein is CASSFTPLGASYNEQFF.

This clone is a singleton in its sample. This chain joins TRBV28 and TRBJ2-7; D remains unclear. There are 11 residues in the CDR3. In germline, CDR1 is MDHEN, CDR2 SYDVKM. Trimming pared 5 bases from V and 4 bases from J, leaving 6 bases between. DNA for the CDR3: TGTGCCAGCAGTGCGATATACGAGCAGTACTTC. Translating it yields CASSAIYEQYF.

This clone was seen a single time. J is TRBJ2-2 and V is TRBV7-3; 7 bases map to TRBD1. The CDR3 has 14 residues. CDR1 and CDR2 (germline): SGHTA, FQGTGA. The trim removed 1 base at V and 5 bases at J, leaving 1 base unmatched. The CDR3 bases are TGTGCCAGCAGCTTAAGACAGGGAACCGGGGAGCTGTTTTTT. Translation gives CASSLRQGTGELFF.

Notes on this clone: A read error likely explains this, since a far larger clone differs by one base. The chain is built from TRBV14 and TRBJ1-1, with D unclear. Germline CDR1 is SGHDN and CDR2 is FVKESK. CDR3 length equals 13 residues. In DNA form, the CDR3 reads TGTGCCAGCAGCCAAGTTTGGATGGCTGAAGCTTTATTT. This encodes CASSQVWMAEALF.

The gene calls are TRBV5-1 and TRBJ1-2, with D unclear. CDR1 is SGHRS, CDR2 YFSETQ, per germline. With 4 bases removed from V and 5 bases from J, the gap between germline ends came to 15 bases. The CDR3 runs 14 residues. The CDR3 spells CASSRETSGYGYTF. The DNA for the CDR3 is TGCGCCAGCAGCCGCGAGACAAGCGGATATGGCTACACCTTC.

The sample holds a few counts of this clone. The CDR3 region has the DNA TGTGCCAGCAGTTTAAGGGAGTTGGTCACAGATACGCAGTATTTT. Protein sequence: CASSLRELVTDTQYF. The chain couples TRBV27 to TRBJ2-3, with D possibly being TRBD2 (5 bases). The V gene lost 2 bases and the J gene lost 2 bases, with 11 bases spanning the gap. CDR3 length: 15 residues. CDR1 and CDR2 (germline): MNHEY, SMNVEV (reference sequence).

This chain connects TRBV2 to TRBJ1-2; a weak D match, TRBD1 (5 bases). The CDR3 length is 17 residues. Looked up from germline, CDR1 is SNHLY and CDR2 is FYNNEI. V was pared by 1 base and J by 5 bases, with 20 bases between. DNA of the CDR3: TGTGCCAGCAGTGAAGATCCGGGACCCAGGATCCTGTATGGCTACACCTTC. Amino acids: CASSEDPGPRILYGYTF.

Worth noting for this clone: A far larger clone is off by one base, so a read error is likely. Other nucleotide sequences from this sample produce the same CDR3. The V gene is TRBV13, the J gene TRBJ2-7; tentative D call: TRBD1 (5 bases). Germline values: CDR1 PRHDT, CDR2 FYEKMQ (reference sequence). The CDR3 is 14 amino acids. Written as DNA, the CDR3 is TGTGCAAGCAGCTCGACAGCGTCCTCCTACGAGCAGTACTTC. Protein sequence: CASSSTASSYEQYF.

About this clone itself: This may be a read error, as it is one base from a much larger clone. This same CDR3 is encoded by further DNA sequences in the sample. The chain has TRBV9 and TRBJ2-4, with 7 bases that match TRBD2. Germline V gene data show CDR1 as SGDLS and CDR2 as YYNGEE. The CDR3 has 17 residues. CDR3 residues: CASSVGEGREPKNIQYF. CDR3 in DNA: TGCGCCAGCAGCGTAGGGGAGGGAAGGGAGCCCAAAAACATTCAGTACTTC.

The V and J genes are TRBV5-4 and TRBJ2-3; 11 nucleotides align to TRBD1. This CDR3 spans 16 amino acids. Unmatched junction bases numbered 6, after V lost 4 bases and J lost 2 bases. Per the germline V gene, CDR1 is SGHNT and CDR2 is YYREEE (reference sequence). The CDR3 DNA reads as TGTGCCAGCAGCATCCCGGGACAGGGGGTCACAGATACGCAGTATTTT. Residues: CASSIPGQGVTDTQYF.

The rearrangement joins TRBV7-2 to TRBJ2-7; D tentatively fits TRBD1 or TRBD2 (6 bases each). The CDR3 contains 14 residues. Per germline, CDR1 SGHTA and CDR2 FQGNSA. Trimming pared 5 bases from V and 6 bases from J, leaving 17 bases between. CDR3 sequence: CASSADRGGLEQYF. The DNA of the CDR3 is TGTGCCAGCAGCGCGGACAGAGGAGGGCTCGAGCAGTACTTC.

Note on this clone: A read error is likely here: a far larger clone is one base away. The chain recombines TRBV11-2 with TRBJ2-2; D possibly corresponds to TRBD2 (5 bases). The CDR3 covers 12 residues. Germline V gene data show CDR1 as SGHAT and CDR2 as FQNNGV. The CDR3 nucleotides read TGTGCCAGCAGCTTAGCTACCGGGGAGCCGTTTTTT. It encodes CASSLATGEPFF. Full variable domain (outside the CDR3, taken from reference TRBV11-2 and TRBJ2-2): EAGVAQSPRYKIIEKRQSVAFWCNPISGHATLYWYQQILGQGPKLLIQFQNNGVVDDSQLPKDRFSAERLKGVDSTLKIQPAKLEDSAVYLCASSLATGEPFFGEGSRLTVL.

The J gene is TRBJ2-7, the V gene TRBV6-6; D not resolved. Trimming took off 3 bases at V and 6 bases at J, with 18 bases between the two ends. Germline CDR1 is MNHNY and CDR2 is SVGAGI (reference sequence). CDR3 length equals 15 residues. CDR3 coding DNA: TGTGCCAGCAGTTATCCCGGCAGGAGCGAACGCGAGCAGTACTTC. Protein sequence: CASSYPGRSEREQYF.

V gene TRBV7-9 combines with J gene TRBJ2-1, with 9 bases aligning to TRBD1. The length of the CDR3 is 16 residues. Germline CDR1 SEHNR, CDR2 FQNEAQ (reference sequence). V lost 0 bases and J lost 2; bases outside the gene matches: 2. The CDR3 DNA is TGTGCCAGCAGCTTAGCGCGACAGGGGGCCTACAATGAGCAGTTCTTC. Amino acid sequence: CASSLARQGAYNEQFF.

V usage is TRBV18 and J usage is TRBJ2-1; 13 bases map to TRBD2. This CDR3 has 16 residues. With V trimmed by 1 base and J by 4 bases, 1 base remained unmatched. In germline, CDR1 is KGHSH, CDR2 LQKENI. The CDR3 DNA sequence: TGTGCCAGCTCACCACGACTAGCGGGAGGATACAATGAGCAGTTCTTC. Its translation: CASSPRLAGGYNEQFF.

This sequence joins TRBV7-9 and TRBJ1-2, with 7 bases lining up with TRBD1. Looked up from germline, CDR1 is SEHNR and CDR2 is FQNEAQ (reference sequence). The CDR3 spans 14 residues. V gave up 5 bases and J gave up 8 bases; unmatched junction bases: 11. This CDR3 reads CASSPADRVGGYTF. CDR3 nucleotides: TGTGCCAGCAGCCCAGCCGACAGGGTTGGAGGCTACACCTTC. The full variable domain, completed using reference TRBV7-9 and TRBJ1-2, is DTGVSQNPRHKITKRGQNVTFRCDPISEHNRLYWYRQTLGQGPEFLTYFQNEAQLEKSRLLSDRFSAERPKGSFSTLEIQRTEQGDSAMYLCASSPADRVGGYTFGSGTRLTVV.

V gene TRBV10-2 combines with J gene TRBJ2-7; 12 nucleotides line up with TRBD2. The CDR3 loop spans 16 amino acids. Germline CDR1 reads WSHSY; CDR2 reads SAAADI. V lost 0 bases to trimming and J lost 7 bases; unmatched junction nucleotides: 7. The CDR3 DNA reads TGCGCCAGCAGTGAGTCGGGGCTAGCGGGAGGGGATGAGCAGTACTTC. Encoded protein: CASSESGLAGGDEQYF.

The sample holds a few counts of this clone. V and J are TRBV6-1 and TRBJ2-1; the match to TRBD2 covers 12 bases. The trim removed 10 bases at V and 8 bases at J, leaving 6 bases unmatched. Germline loops: CDR1 MNHNS, CDR2 SASEGT. This CDR3 spans 13 amino acids. CDR3 protein: CAILRLAGDEQFF. The CDR3, as DNA: TGTGCCATCCTTCGACTAGCGGGGGATGAGCAGTTCTTC.

The chain joins TRBV9 to TRBJ1-5; D ambiguous. CDR3 length: 15 amino acids. CDR1 SGDLS and CDR2 YYNGEE come from the germline V gene. V lost 1 base, J lost 8 bases, and 16 bases lay in between. The CDR3, as DNA: TGTGCCAGCAGCGTAACGGGGAAACTTGGGGAGCCCCAGCATTTT. It yields the protein CASSVTGKLGEPQHF.

The DNA of the CDR3 is TGTGCCAGCAGCTTGGGACCGGATCAGCCCCAGCATTTT. It is translated as CASSLGPDQPQHF. The genes are TRBV5-6 and TRBJ1-5; unclear D gene. Germline V lookup: CDR1 SGHDT, CDR2 YYEEEE. V lost 0 bases and J lost 5, with 6 bases in between. The CDR3 has 13 amino acids.

The CDR3 coding sequence is TGTGCCAGTAGTAATGGTCCGATGAACACTGAAGCTTTCTTT. Protein: CASSNGPMNTEAFF. V and J are TRBV19 and TRBJ1-1; D unresolved. The CDR3 extends over 14 amino acids. The V gene lost 4 bases and the J gene lost 0 bases, with 9 bases spanning the gap. Germline V gene lookup returns CDR1 LNHDA and CDR2 SQIVND (reference sequence).

On this clone itself: This could be a read error, since a much larger clone is one nucleotide away. Additional DNA sequences in this sample encode the identical CDR3. The rearrangement uses TRBV28 and TRBJ1-6, with TRBD1 identical over 8 bases. Germline-derived CDR1 and CDR2 are MDHEN and SYDVKM. The CDR3 runs to 15 residues. The CDR3 bases are TGTGCCAGCAGTAACAGGGGGGGGTATAACTCACCCCTCCACTTT. It translates to CASSNRGGYNSPLHF. The whole variable domain, filled in from reference TRBV28 and TRBJ1-6, reads DVKVTQSSRYLVKRTGEKVFLECVQDMDHENMFWYRQDPGLGLRLIYFSYDVKMKEKGDIPEGYSVSREKKERFSLILESASTNQTSMYLCASSNRGGYNSPLHFGNGTRLTVT.

The rearrangement uses TRBV11-1 and TRBJ2-2; a weak D match, TRBD1 (5 bases). The V end lost 2 bases, the J end lost 5 bases, and 15 bases lay between the germline ends. Per germline, CDR1 SGHAT and CDR2 FQDESV (reference sequence). The CDR3 has 16 amino acids. CDR3 nucleotides: TGTGCCAGCAGCTTATTTTCCAGGGTATCTACCGGGGAGCTGTTTTTT. It yields the protein CASSLFSRVSTGELFF.

For this clone: A read error likely explains this, since a far larger clone differs by one base. The V and J genes are TRBV11-2 and TRBJ1-1; 7 bases agree with TRBD1. Losses at the gene ends were 5 bases for V and 4 bases for J; bases not matched to a gene: 7. Germline CDR1 SGHAT, CDR2 FQNNGV. The CDR3 has 14 residues. As DNA, the CDR3 is TGTGCCAGCAGCGCCGGGACAGCTAGCACTGAAGCTTTCTTT. Amino acids: CASSAGTASTEAFF. The full variable domain, its missing parts supplied by reference TRBV11-2 and TRBJ1-1, is EAGVAQSPRYKIIEKRQSVAFWCNPISGHATLYWYQQILGQGPKLLIQFQNNGVVDDSQLPKDRFSAERLKGVDSTLKIQPAKLEDSAVYLCASSAGTASTEAFFGQGTRLTVV.